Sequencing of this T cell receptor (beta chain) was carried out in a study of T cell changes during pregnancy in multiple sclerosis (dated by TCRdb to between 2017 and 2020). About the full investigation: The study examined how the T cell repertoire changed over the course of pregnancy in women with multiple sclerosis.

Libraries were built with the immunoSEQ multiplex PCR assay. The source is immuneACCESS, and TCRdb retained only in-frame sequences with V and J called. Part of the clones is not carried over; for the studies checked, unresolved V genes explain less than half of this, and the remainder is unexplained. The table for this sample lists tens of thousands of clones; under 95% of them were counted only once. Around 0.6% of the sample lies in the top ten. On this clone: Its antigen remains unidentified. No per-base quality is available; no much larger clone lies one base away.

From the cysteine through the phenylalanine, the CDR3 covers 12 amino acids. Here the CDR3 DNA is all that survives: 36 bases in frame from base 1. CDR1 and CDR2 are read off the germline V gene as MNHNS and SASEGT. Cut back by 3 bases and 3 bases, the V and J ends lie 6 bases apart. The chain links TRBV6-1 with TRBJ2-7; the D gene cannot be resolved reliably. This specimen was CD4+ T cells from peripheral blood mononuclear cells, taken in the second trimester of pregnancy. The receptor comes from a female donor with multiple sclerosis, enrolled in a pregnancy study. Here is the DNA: TGTGCCAGCAGTGACGTATTCTACGAGCAGTACTTC. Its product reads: CASSDVFYEQYF.